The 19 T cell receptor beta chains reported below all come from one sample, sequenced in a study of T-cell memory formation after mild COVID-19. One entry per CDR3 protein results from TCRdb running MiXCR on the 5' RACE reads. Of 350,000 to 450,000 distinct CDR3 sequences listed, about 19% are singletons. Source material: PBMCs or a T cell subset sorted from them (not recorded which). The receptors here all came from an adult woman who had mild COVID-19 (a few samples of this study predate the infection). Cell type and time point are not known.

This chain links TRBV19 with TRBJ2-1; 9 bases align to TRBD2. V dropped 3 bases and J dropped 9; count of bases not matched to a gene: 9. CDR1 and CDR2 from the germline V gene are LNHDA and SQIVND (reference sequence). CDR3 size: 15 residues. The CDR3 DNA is TGTGCCAGTAGTATGAGTAGCGGGAGTCGACTTGAGCAGTTCTTC. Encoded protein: CASSMSSGSRLEQFF.

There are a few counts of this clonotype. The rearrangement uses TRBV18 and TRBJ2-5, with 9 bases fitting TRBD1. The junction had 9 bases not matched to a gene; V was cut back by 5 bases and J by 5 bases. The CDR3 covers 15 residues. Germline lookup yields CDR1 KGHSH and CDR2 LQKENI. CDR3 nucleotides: TGTGCCAGCTCATCAACACAGGGGGCGGTGGAGACCCAGTACTTC. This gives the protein CASSSTQGAVETQYF.

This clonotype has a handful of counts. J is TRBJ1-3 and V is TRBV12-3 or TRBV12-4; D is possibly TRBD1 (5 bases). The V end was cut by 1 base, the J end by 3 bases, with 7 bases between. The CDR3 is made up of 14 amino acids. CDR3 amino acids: CASSLGGFGNTIYF. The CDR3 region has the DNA TGTGCCAGCAGTTTAGGGGGCTTTGGAAACACCATATATTTT.

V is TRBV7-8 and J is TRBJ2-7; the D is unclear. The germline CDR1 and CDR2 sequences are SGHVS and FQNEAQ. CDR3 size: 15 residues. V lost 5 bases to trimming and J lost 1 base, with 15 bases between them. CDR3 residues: CASSPLFPNSYEQYF. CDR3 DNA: TGTGCCAGCAGCCCACTCTTCCCTAATTCCTACGAGCAGTACTTC.

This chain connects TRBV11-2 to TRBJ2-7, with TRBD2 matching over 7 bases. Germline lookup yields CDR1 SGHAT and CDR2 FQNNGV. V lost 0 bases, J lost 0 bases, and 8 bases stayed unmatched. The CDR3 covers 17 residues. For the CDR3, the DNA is TGTGCCAGCAGCTTAGATCGGCGGGGGTACAGCTCCTACGAGCAGTACTTC. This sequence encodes CASSLDRRGYSSYEQYF.

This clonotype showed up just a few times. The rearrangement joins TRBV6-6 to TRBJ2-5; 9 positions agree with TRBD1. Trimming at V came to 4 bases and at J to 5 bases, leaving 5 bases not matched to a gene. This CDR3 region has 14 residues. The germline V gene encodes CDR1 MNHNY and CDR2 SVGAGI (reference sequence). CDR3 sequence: CASSWRTGVETQYF. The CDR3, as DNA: TGTGCCAGCAGTTGGAGGACAGGGGTGGAGACCCAGTACTTC.

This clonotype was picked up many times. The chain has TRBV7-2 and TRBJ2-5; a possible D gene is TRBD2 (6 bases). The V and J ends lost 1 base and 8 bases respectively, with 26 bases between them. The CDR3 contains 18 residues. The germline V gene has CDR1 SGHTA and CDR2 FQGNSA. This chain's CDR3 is CASSLGPPGVWVPLTQYF. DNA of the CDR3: TGTGCCAGCAGCTTAGGGCCCCCGGGAGTCTGGGTTCCTCTAACCCAGTACTTC.

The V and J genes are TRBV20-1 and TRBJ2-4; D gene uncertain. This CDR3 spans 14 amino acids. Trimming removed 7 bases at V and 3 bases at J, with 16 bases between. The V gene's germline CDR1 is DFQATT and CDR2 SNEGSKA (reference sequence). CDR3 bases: TGCAGTGTGGGCGGTAGAGGCCACAAAAACATTCAGTACTTC. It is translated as CSVGGRGHKNIQYF.

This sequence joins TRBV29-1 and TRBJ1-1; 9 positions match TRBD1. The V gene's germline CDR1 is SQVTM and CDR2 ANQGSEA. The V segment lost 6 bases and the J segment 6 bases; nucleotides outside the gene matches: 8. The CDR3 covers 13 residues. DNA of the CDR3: TGCAGCGTCTTACAGGGGGCAAATGCTGAAGCTTTCTTT. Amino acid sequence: CSVLQGANAEAFF.

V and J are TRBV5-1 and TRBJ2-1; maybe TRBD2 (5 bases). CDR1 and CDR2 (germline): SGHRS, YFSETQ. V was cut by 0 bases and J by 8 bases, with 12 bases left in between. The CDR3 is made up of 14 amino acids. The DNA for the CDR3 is TGCGCCAGCAGCTTGGTCTCTAGTAGCGATGAGCAGTTCTTC. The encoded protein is CASSLVSSSDEQFF. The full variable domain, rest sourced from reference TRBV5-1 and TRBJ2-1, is KAGVTQTPRYLIKTRGQQVTLSCSPISGHRSVSWYQQTPGQGLQFLFEYFSETQRNKGNFPGRFSGRQFSNSRSEMNVSTLELGDSALYLCASSLVSSSDEQFFGPGTRLTVL.

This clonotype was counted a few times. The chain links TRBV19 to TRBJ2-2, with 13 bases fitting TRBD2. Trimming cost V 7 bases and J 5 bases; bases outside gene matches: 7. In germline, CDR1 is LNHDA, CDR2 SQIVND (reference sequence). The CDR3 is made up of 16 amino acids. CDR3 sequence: CASTPGLAGRTGELFF. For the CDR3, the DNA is TGTGCCAGTACCCCGGGACTAGCGGGACGTACCGGGGAGCTGTTTTTT.

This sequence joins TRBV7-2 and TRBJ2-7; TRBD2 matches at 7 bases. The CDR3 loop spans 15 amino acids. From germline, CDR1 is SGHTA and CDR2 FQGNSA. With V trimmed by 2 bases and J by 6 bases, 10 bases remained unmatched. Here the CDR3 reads CASSLWGGRKGEQYF. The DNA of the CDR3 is TGTGCCAGCAGCTTATGGGGGGGACGTAAGGGCGAGCAGTACTTC.

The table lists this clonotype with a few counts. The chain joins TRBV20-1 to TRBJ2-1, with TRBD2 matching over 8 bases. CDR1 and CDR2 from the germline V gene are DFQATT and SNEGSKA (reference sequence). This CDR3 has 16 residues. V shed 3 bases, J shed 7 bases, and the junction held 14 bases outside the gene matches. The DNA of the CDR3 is TGCAGTGCTAGTCCTGTAACCACGGGACTAGGGAATGAGCAGTTCTTC. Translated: CSASPVTTGLGNEQFF.

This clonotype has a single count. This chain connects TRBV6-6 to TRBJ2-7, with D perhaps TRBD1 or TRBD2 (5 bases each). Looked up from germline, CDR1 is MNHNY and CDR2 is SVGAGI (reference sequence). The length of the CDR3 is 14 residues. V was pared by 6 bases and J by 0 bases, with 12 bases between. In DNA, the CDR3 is TGTGCCAGCAGGTCCAGGGACGGCTCCTACGAGCAGTACTTC. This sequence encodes CASRSRDGSYEQYF.

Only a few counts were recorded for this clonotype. The CDR3 loop reads CATSRGQIMNTEAFF. CDR3 bases: TGTGCCACCAGCAGAGGACAGATCATGAACACTGAAGCTTTCTTT. This chain joins TRBV15 and TRBJ1-1; a weak D match, TRBD1 (5 bases). Germline CDR1 LNHNV, CDR2 YYDKDF (reference sequence). V dropped 1 base and J dropped 0 bases, with 9 bases sitting between them. CDR3 size: 15 residues.

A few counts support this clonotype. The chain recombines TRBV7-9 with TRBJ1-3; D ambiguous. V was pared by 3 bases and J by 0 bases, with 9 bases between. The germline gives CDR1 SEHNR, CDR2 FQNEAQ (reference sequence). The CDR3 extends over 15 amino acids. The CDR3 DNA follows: TGTGCCAGCAGCTTCTCACGGAGCTCTGGAAACACCATATATTTT. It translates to CASSFSRSSGNTIYF.

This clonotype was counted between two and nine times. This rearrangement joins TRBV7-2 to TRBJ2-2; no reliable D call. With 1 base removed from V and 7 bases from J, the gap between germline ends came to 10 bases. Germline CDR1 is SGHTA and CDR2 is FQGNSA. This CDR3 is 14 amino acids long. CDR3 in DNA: TGTGCCAGCAGCTTAGGGGTACGGATCGGGGAGCTGTTTTTT. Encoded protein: CASSLGVRIGELFF.

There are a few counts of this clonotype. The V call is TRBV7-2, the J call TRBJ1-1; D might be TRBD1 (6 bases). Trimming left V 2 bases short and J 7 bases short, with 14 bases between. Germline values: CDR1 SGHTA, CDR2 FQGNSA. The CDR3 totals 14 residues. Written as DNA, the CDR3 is TGTGCCAGCAGCTTACGACAGGCGCGGTTTGAAGCTTTCTTT. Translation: CASSLRQARFEAFF.

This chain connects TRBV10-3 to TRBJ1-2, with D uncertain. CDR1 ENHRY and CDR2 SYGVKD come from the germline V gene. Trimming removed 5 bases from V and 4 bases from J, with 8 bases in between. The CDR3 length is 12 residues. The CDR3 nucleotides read TGTGCCATCAGTCGACCTCTCTATGGCTACACCTTC. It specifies CAISRPLYGYTF.